This T cell receptor (beta chain) derives from a study of blood T cell repertoires in COVID-19 (dated by TCRdb to the early 2020s). For the study in its entirety: The collaborator samples originated in the United States, Italy and Spain and spanned the acute and convalescent phases of COVID-19. The sample metadata nearly always contained a de-identified subject ID, COVID-19 status, age in years and sex. The samples were drawn from the first 160 participants of the ongoing ImmuneRACE study and from 950 to 1,500 subjects provided by 6 global collaborators. The prospective study material was composed of cDNA or gDNA derived from T cells, B-cell-depleted T cells, or PBMCs. The dataset comprised deeply sampled blood TCRbeta repertoires from subjects exposed to, actively infected with, or recovered from COVID-19. Where available, HLA class I and class II types were obtained from metadata supplied by the sample provider rather than from assay-based typing. The repertoires were made available in a free public database intended to serve as a resource for research on the immune response to SARS-CoV-2.

TCRbeta CDR3 regions were amplified from genomic DNA using the immunoSEQ Assay, a bias-controlled multiplex PCR. The study's processing was this. Within the assay, amplification of reference gene primers was used to estimate how many nucleated cells each sample contained. To quantify the absolute abundance of each unique TCRbeta CDR3 rearrangement, sequence reads were collapsed and filtered. Productive Simpson clonality was computed per sample as the square root of Simpson's diversity index over productive rearrangements. The source is immuneACCESS, and TCRdb retained only in-frame sequences with V and J called. Part of the clones is not carried over; for the studies checked, unresolved V genes explain less than half of this, and the remainder is unexplained. V, J and clone size derive from that table, while D and trimming were established from the DNA sequence. In all, the sample holds a few hundred thousand clones, and 88% of those were seen once. The ten largest clones represent about 7% of the sample.

Sequences LNHDA (CDR1) and SQIVND (CDR2) are obtained from the germline V gene (reference sequence). The CDR3 starts with the cysteine, ends with the phenylalanine, and has 14 residues. Only the CDR3 DNA is retained, 42 bases long and in frame from the first base. After removal of 7 bases from V and 7 bases from J, the junction retains 9 bases not matched to a gene. General findings and caveats noted by the study authors: How much clinical and demographic metadata was included differed by source and by participant, and the metadata was provided uncurated.

This clone was found many times. Its antigen specificity is not known. Base qualities are missing; no much larger clone stands one base away. A second Seattle source provided samples from volunteer blood donors who had recovered from COVID-19. Each collaborating institution followed its own protocols to collect whole blood in K2EDTA tubes. For TCRbeta analysis, collaborators shipped samples in one of three forms: frozen whole blood, isolated PBMCs, or DNA extracted from either of those sample types. The clonotype originates from a woman in her twenties or thirties who had recovered from COVID-19. Sequenced sample: peripheral blood. The rearrangement combines TRBV19 with TRBJ2-2, with 7 central nucleotides matching TRBD2. The DNA sequence is as follows: TGTGCCAGTATCCCCCAGCGGGGTAGCGGGGAGCTGTTTTTT. This gives the protein CASIPQRGSGELFF.